This paragraph reports one T cell receptor (beta chain). The data originate from a study of regulatory T cells in long-lasting Graves disease. As for the study in general: For a period under 3 months, newly diagnosed Graves' patients had taken antithyroid drugs.

Arm-PCR with iRepertoire HTBI primers amplified the CDR3 regions for these TCR beta libraries. TCRdb recomputed calls from the multiplex PCR reads with MiXCR, one row per CDR3 protein. The sample comprises roughly 260,000 distinct CDR3 sequences, 15% to 20% of which are singletons, and 11% to 15% rests with the top ten. The V segment lost 0 bases and the J segment 4 bases; nucleotides outside the gene matches: 5. Germline V gene lookup returns CDR1 LGHNA and CDR2 YNFKEQ. This CDR3 has 16 amino acids. The sample's time point: newly diagnosed GD, antithyroid drugs for less than 3 months. PBMC RNA served as the TCR library source. The same data also contributed to another study, on T cells in Graves' hyperthyroidism and ophthalmopathy.

The receptor was isolated from a woman aged 25 to 39 with Graves disease. V and J are TRBV4-2 and TRBJ1-3; the match to TRBD1 covers 8 bases. This material consisted of peripheral blood mononuclear cells (PBMCs), taken at new diagnosis, from a patient treated with antithyroid drugs. CDR3 bases: TGTGCCAGCAGCCAAGATCGGACAGGGTCCGGAAACACCATATATTTT. Its protein product is CASSQDRTGSGNTIYF.